A single sample gave rise to the 31 T cell receptor beta chains below, sequenced in a study of OX40 agonist ivuxolimab in advanced cancers. Assay: immunoSEQ multiplex PCR; the TCRdb copy retains only in-frame clones and omits some. In the table there are more than 50,000 clones, 80% to 85% of which are singletons. Sequencing was performed on CD4+ or CD8+ T cells sorted from blood, taken in a trial of the OX40 agonist ivuxolimab. The receptor set was obtained from an adult with an advanced solid tumor such as melanoma, head and neck, liver or kidney cancer.

The rearrangement uses TRBV6-1 and TRBJ2-5; 7 positions match TRBD1. Judging by the DNA end, TRBJ2-7 fits better; the J call may be wrong. The V gene's germline CDR1 is MNHNS and CDR2 SASEGT. This CDR3 is built from 16 residues. The CDR3 region is CASSEKRWDSTYEQYF. In DNA form, the CDR3 reads TGTGCCAGCAGTGAAAAACGCTGGGACAGCACCTACGAGCAGTACTTC.

Comments on this clone: Additional DNA sequences in this sample encode the identical CDR3. The chain uses TRBV4-1 and TRBJ2-4; tentative D call: TRBD1 (6 bases). CDR1 MGHRA and CDR2 YSYEKL come from the germline V gene. This CDR3 is 21 amino acids long. With 1 base removed from V and 0 bases from J, the gap between germline ends came to 25 bases. The CDR3 nucleotides read TGCGCCAGCAGCCAAGGGTTCCCTGGGACATTAGAACCCCTAGCCAAAAACATTCAGTACTTC. This codes for CASSQGFPGTLEPLAKNIQYF.

This chain uses TRBV18 with TRBJ2-5; D is ambiguous. The CDR3 loop spans 15 amino acids. Trimming stripped 3 bases from V and 1 base from J, with 12 bases between. Germline lookup yields CDR1 KGHSH and CDR2 LQKENI. The CDR3 coding sequence is TGTGCCAGCTCACCCGCCGGCCGTTTCCAAGAGACCCAGTACTTC. It encodes CASSPAGRFQETQYF.

The chain carries TRBV30 and TRBJ2-3; the match to TRBD2 covers 11 bases. The CDR3 spans 16 residues. The ends lost 7 bases at V and 1 base at J; junction bases unmatched: 10. Germline assignment: CDR1 GTSNPN and CDR2 SVGIG (reference sequence). CDR3 bases: TGTGCCTTGAACCCTCCGGGACTAGCGGGCACAGATACGCAGTATTTT. Residues: CALNPPGLAGTDTQYF.

The gene calls are TRBV7-6 and TRBJ2-1; 8 bases fit TRBD1. V was clipped by 2 bases and J by 7 bases; unmatched bases: 7. Germline V gene data show CDR1 as SGHVS and CDR2 as FNYEAQ. The CDR3 covers 15 residues. CDR3 in amino acids: CASSLPTGAGNEQFF. DNA for the CDR3: TGTGCCAGCAGCTTACCGACAGGGGCGGGGAATGAGCAGTTCTTC. The full variable domain, in which reference TRBV7-6 and TRBJ2-1 provide the parts outside the CDR3, is GAGVSQSPRYKVTKRGQDVALRCDPISGHVSLYWYRQALGQGPEFLTYFNYEAQQDKSGLPNDRFSAERPEGSISTLTIQRTEQRDSAMYRCASSLPTGAGNEQFFGPGTRLTVL.

This chain connects TRBV29-1 to TRBJ2-7; D possibly corresponds to TRBD1 (7 bases). Per germline, CDR1 SQVTM and CDR2 ANQGSEA. This CDR3 contains 12 residues. Trimming stripped 6 bases from V and 2 bases from J, with 11 bases between. The CDR3 sequence is CSVEGAPYEQYF. In DNA form, the CDR3 reads TGCAGCGTGGAGGGGGCTCCCTACGAGCAGTACTTC.

The V and J genes are TRBV28 and TRBJ1-6; perhaps TRBD1 as D (5 bases). Trimming left V 2 bases short and J 11 bases short, with 10 bases between. CDR1 MDHEN and CDR2 SYDVKM come from the germline V gene. The CDR3 sequence is 13 residues long. This CDR3 is CASSLGGDPPLHF. The CDR3 nucleotides are TGTGCCAGCAGTTTAGGAGGGGATCCACCCCTCCACTTT.

The chain combines TRBV29-1 with TRBJ2-1; D is perhaps TRBD2 (6 bases). Trimming removed 3 bases from V and 4 bases from J, with 10 bases in between. The V gene's germline CDR1 is SQVTM and CDR2 ANQGSEA. CDR3 length: 13 residues. The DNA of the CDR3 is TGCAGCGTTGAGGGCGGGGAGTACAATGAGCAGTTCTTC. Protein product: CSVEGGEYNEQFF.

DNA for the CDR3: TGTGCCAGCAGTTCCCCCTCCGGGGGACACGGTATGTACGAGCAGTACTTC. This translates into CASSSPSGGHGMYEQYF. The genes are TRBV28 and TRBJ2-7; D might be TRBD1 or TRBD2, each matching 6 bases. The V gene lost 4 bases and the J gene lost 4 bases, with 23 bases spanning the gap. Germline V CDR1 and CDR2: MDHEN, SYDVKM. This CDR3 has 17 amino acids.

The V and J genes are TRBV6-1 and TRBJ2-1, with 10 bases that match TRBD2. Trimming cost V 7 bases and J 9 bases; bases outside gene matches: 6. Germline-derived CDR1 and CDR2 are MNHNS and SASEGT. The CDR3 loop spans 13 amino acids. Written as DNA, the CDR3 is TGTGCCAGCAAGCTAGCGGGAGTGCCTGAGCAGTTCTTC. As protein: CASKLAGVPEQFF.

This clone has a handful of counts. The rearrangement joins TRBV6-5 to TRBJ1-1; 12 nucleotides match TRBD1. Trimming removed 7 bases from V and 0 bases from J; junction bases left unmatched: 3. The CDR3 spans 15 residues. The germline V gene encodes CDR1 MNHEY and CDR2 SVGAGI. CDR3 DNA: TGTGCCAGCACCGGGACAGGGGGCTTGAACACTGAAGCTTTCTTT. It yields the protein CASTGTGGLNTEAFF.

This clone was observed once. This sequence joins TRBV6-5 and TRBJ1-2; 8 bases map to TRBD1. The CDR3 has 12 residues. J lost 8 bases, V lost 5 bases, and 4 bases had no gene match. Germline-derived CDR1 and CDR2 are MNHEY and SVGAGI. The CDR3 coding sequence is TGTGCCAGCAGTCGGACAGGGTTGGGCTACACCTTC. Protein: CASSRTGLGYTF.

A word on this clone: Other nucleotide sequences from this sample produce the same CDR3. The V call is TRBV7-9, the J call TRBJ2-3; D is unresolved. The germline V gene encodes CDR1 SEHNR and CDR2 FQNEAQ (reference sequence). The CDR3 has 12 amino acids. Trimming left V 3 bases short and J 0 bases short, with 1 base between. The CDR3 is CASSFSTDTQYF. The CDR3 DNA is TGTGCCAGCAGCTTTAGCACAGATACGCAGTATTTT.

The rearrangement joins TRBV9 to TRBJ2-1; D not resolved. V lost 2 bases to trimming and J lost 1 base, with 1 base between them. This CDR3 is built from 12 residues. Germline loops: CDR1 SGDLS, CDR2 YYNGEE. This chain's CDR3 is CASSVSYNEQFF. CDR3 DNA: TGTGCCAGCAGCGTTTCCTACAATGAGCAGTTCTTC. The full variable domain, its missing parts supplied by reference TRBV9 and TRBJ2-1, is DSGVTQTPKHLITATGQRVTLRCSPRSGDLSVYWYQQSLDQGLQFLIQYYNGEERAKGNILERFSAQQFPDLHSELNLSSLELGDSALYFCASSVSYNEQFFGPGTRLTVL.

The rearrangement links TRBV28 to TRBJ1-5; D is unclear. The CDR3 consists of 12 residues. Trimming left V 6 bases short and J 4 bases short, with 7 bases between. The germline V gene encodes CDR1 MDHEN and CDR2 SYDVKM. The CDR3 sequence is CASSEGNQPQHF. CDR3 DNA sequence: TGTGCCAGCAGCGAGGGTAATCAGCCCCAGCATTTT.

The J gene is TRBJ1-2, the V gene TRBV28, with 9 bases lining up with TRBD1. The CDR3 runs 15 residues. The germline CDR1 and CDR2 sequences are MDHEN and SYDVKM. The trim removed 4 bases at V and 4 bases at J, leaving 7 bases unmatched. The CDR3 sequence is CASSSGTGKLYGYTF. The CDR3 coding sequence is TGTGCCAGCAGTTCCGGGACAGGGAAACTCTATGGCTACACCTTC.

In nucleotides, the CDR3 is TGCAGCGTTGAAATATCAGGTTTTCCCCTTAGGGAGCTGTTTTTT. Protein sequence: CSVEISGFPLRELFF. This sequence joins TRBV29-1 and TRBJ2-2; unclear D gene. Germline-derived CDR1 and CDR2 are SQVTM and ANQGSEA. The CDR3 length is 15 residues. Trimming took 2 bases from V and 9 from J, leaving 19 bases between them.

The chain combines TRBV7-2 with TRBJ2-7; 9 bases are shared with TRBD1. Germline V gene sequence: CDR1 SGHTA, CDR2 FQGNSA. CDR3 length equals 15 residues. With 6 bases clipped from V and 3 bases from J, the junction kept 9 bases outside the gene matches. CDR3 amino acids: CASRRTGDLLYEQYF. The CDR3 DNA follows: TGTGCCAGCAGACGGACAGGGGACCTACTCTACGAGCAGTACTTC. Complete variable domain (other parts from reference TRBV7-2 and TRBJ2-7): GAGVSQSPSNKVTEKGKDVELRCDPISGHTALYWYRQSLGQGLEFLIYFQGNSAPDKSGLPSDRFSAERTGGSVSTLTIQRTQQEDSAVYLCASRRTGDLLYEQYFGPGTRLTVT.

The chain carries TRBV2 and TRBJ2-1; D is unresolved. This CDR3 comprises 17 residues. Trimming left V 3 bases short and J 1 base short, with 16 bases between. Per germline, CDR1 SNHLY and CDR2 FYNNEI. CDR3 sequence: CASSEYSLLGSYNEQFF. The DNA for the CDR3 is TGTGCCAGCAGTGAGTACAGCCTCCTGGGGTCCTACAATGAGCAGTTCTTC.

The chain is built from TRBV7-8 and TRBJ2-7; tentatively, D is TRBD2 (5 bases). Per the germline V gene, CDR1 is SGHVS and CDR2 is FQNEAQ. CDR3 length: 16 residues. Trimming removed 3 bases at V and 5 bases at J, with 20 bases between. The CDR3 region has the DNA TGTGCCAGCAGCTTGGGTTTTTCTGGGAGACCAGACGAGCAGTACTTC. Translating it yields CASSLGFSGRPDEQYF.

The V and J genes are TRBV4-2 and TRBJ2-1; 13 positions match TRBD2. The V segment lost 10 bases and the J segment 9 bases; nucleotides outside the gene matches: 9. The CDR3 has 14 residues. CDR1 is LGHNA and CDR2 is YNFKEQ in the germline V gene. CDR3 in amino acids: CATSILAGGGEQFF. The CDR3 bases are TGTGCCACCAGTATACTAGCGGGAGGGGGTGAGCAGTTCTTC.

This clone was seen once. Distinct nucleotide sequences in the sample also encode this CDR3. This chain connects TRBV27 to TRBJ2-2; D call uncertain. Germline CDR1 is MNHEY and CDR2 is SMNVEV (reference sequence). Trimming left V 3 bases short and J 6 bases short, with 8 bases between. The CDR3 is 13 amino acids. Written as DNA, the CDR3 is TGTGCCAGCAGTTTGAGGATTTCCGGGGAGCTGTTTTTT. Encoded protein: CASSLRISGELFF.

This clone was recorded once. This chain uses TRBV30 with TRBJ1-1; D gene uncertain. V lost 2 bases and J 0 bases, leaving 7 bases between the germline ends. The germline V gene has CDR1 GTSNPN and CDR2 SVGIG (reference sequence). This CDR3 is 13 amino acids long. The CDR3 coding sequence is TGTGCCTGGAGTTTTGACATGAACACTGAAGCTTTCTTT. Amino acids: CAWSFDMNTEAFF.

The rearrangement joins TRBV18 to TRBJ2-2; 13 bases are shared with TRBD2. Trimming cost V 3 bases and J 5 bases; bases outside gene matches: 12. Germline values: CDR1 KGHSH, CDR2 LQKENI. This CDR3 is built from 19 residues. The CDR3 here is CASSPGQLLAGGPTGELFF. CDR3 nucleotides: TGTGCCAGCTCACCGGGACAGCTACTAGCGGGAGGGCCAACCGGGGAGCTGTTTTTT.

This clone appeared a single time. The chain joins TRBV18 to TRBJ2-2; D remains ambiguous. V lost 1 base and J lost 0, with 12 bases in between. The CDR3 consists of 17 residues. The germline V gene encodes CDR1 KGHSH and CDR2 LQKENI. CDR3: CASSPRLGTANTGELFF. In DNA, the CDR3 is TGTGCCAGCTCACCACGTCTCGGCACCGCGAACACCGGGGAGCTGTTTTTT.

The J gene is TRBJ2-7, the V gene TRBV7-2; D is ambiguous. The CDR3 sequence is 12 residues long. CDR1 is SGHTA and CDR2 is FQGNSA in the germline V gene. The V end was cut by 1 base, the J end by 2 bases, with 3 bases between. The chain's CDR3 is CASSLVPYEQYF. The DNA of the CDR3 is TGTGCCAGCAGCTTAGTCCCCTACGAGCAGTACTTC.

V usage is TRBV5-4 and J usage is TRBJ2-3; 7 bases are a match to TRBD2. The J segment lost 6 bases and the V segment lost 0 bases, leaving 4 bases of the junction unmatched. This CDR3 is built from 14 residues. CDR1 and CDR2 from the germline V gene are SGHNT and YYREEE (reference sequence). The CDR3 DNA is TGTGCCAGCAGCTTGGGACTAGCTTCTGATACGCAGTATTTT. As protein: CASSLGLASDTQYF.

This clone was counted a few times. The rearrangement uses TRBV30 and TRBJ1-1; a weak D match, TRBD1 (6 bases). V gave up 3 bases and J gave up 3 bases, with 23 bases separating them. The CDR3 is made up of 17 amino acids. From germline, CDR1 is GTSNPN and CDR2 SVGIG (reference sequence). CDR3 residues: CAWSPPREGGSDTEAFF. DNA for the CDR3: TGTGCCTGGAGCCCCCCGAGGGAGGGGGGAAGTGACACTGAAGCTTTCTTT.

This chain joins TRBV6-5 and TRBJ1-1; D is ambiguous. Germline V gene data show CDR1 as MNHEY and CDR2 as SVGAGI. The CDR3 totals 13 residues. The V and J ends lost 4 bases and 4 bases respectively, with 10 bases between them. This chain's CDR3 is CASSSRGPTEAFF. CDR3 nucleotides: TGTGCCAGCAGTTCCCGAGGCCCCACTGAAGCTTTCTTT.

The chain employs TRBV28 and TRBJ1-6; 11 bases agree with TRBD1. After removal of 3 bases from V and 9 bases from J, the junction contained 4 bases not matched to a gene. Per the germline V gene, CDR1 is MDHEN and CDR2 is SYDVKM. The CDR3 contains 15 residues. The CDR3 DNA reads TGTGCCAGCAGTTTGAAGGGACAGGGGGTTTCACCCCTCCACTTT. This translates into CASSLKGQGVSPLHF.

This sequence joins TRBV6-6 and TRBJ1-6; possible D gene TRBD1, 5 bases. Germline V CDR1 and CDR2: MNHNY, SVGAGI (reference sequence). The CDR3 length is 13 residues. The V end lost 10 bases, the J end lost 7 bases, and 14 bases lay between the germline ends. CDR3 sequence: CATKSNRNSPLHF. The CDR3 DNA reads as TGTGCCACGAAGTCCAACAGGAATTCACCCCTCCACTTT.